One sample yielded the 15 T cell receptor beta chains listed below, sequenced in a study of blood T cell repertoires in COVID-19. Sequenced by immunoSEQ multiplex PCR; TCRdb stores in-frame clones only, minus some. The profile shows roughly 62,000 clones, approximately 80% of them singletons. Sequenced sample: peripheral blood. The origin of the receptors is a woman aged 80 or over with active or convalescent COVID-19.

This rearrangement joins TRBV14 to TRBJ1-4; D not resolved. Germline V gene data show CDR1 as SGHDN and CDR2 as FVKESK. This CDR3 comprises 14 residues. Between the trimmed V and J ends, which lost 4 bases and 8 bases, there was a span of 14 bases. The CDR3 DNA sequence: TGTGCCAGCAGCCTTAATCGAGGAATAGAAAAACTGTTTTTT. Its translation: CASSLNRGIEKLFF.

This clone has a single count. The chain carries TRBV12-2 and TRBJ1-1. TRBV12-2 is a pseudogene. The CDR3 totals 14 residues. CDR3 amino acids: CASRLAFTGTEAFF. CDR3 in DNA: TGTGCAAGTCGCTTAGCGTTTACCGGCACTGAAGCTTTCTTT.

V is TRBV11-3 and J is TRBJ1-6; possible D gene TRBD1, 6 bases. The germline V and J ends were trimmed by 5 bases and 9 bases, with 14 bases remaining between them. Germline V gene lookup returns CDR1 SGHNT and CDR2 YENEEA. The CDR3 is made up of 14 amino acids. The CDR3 DNA reads as TGTGCCAGCAGCCAAGGGACAACCGGTTCACCCCTCCACTTT. This sequence encodes CASSQGTTGSPLHF.

The chain couples TRBV9 to TRBJ1-2; 7 bases line up with TRBD1. CDR3 length: 15 residues. The J segment lost 4 bases and the V segment lost 3 bases, leaving 9 bases of the junction unmatched. Germline CDR1 SGDLS, CDR2 YYNGEE. The CDR3 protein is CASSASSDRVYGYTF. DNA of the CDR3: TGTGCCAGCAGCGCCTCCTCCGACAGGGTCTATGGCTACACCTTC. Together with reference TRBV9 and TRBJ1-2, the CDR3 gives the full variable domain: DSGVTQTPKHLITATGQRVTLRCSPRSGDLSVYWYQQSLDQGLQFLIQYYNGEERAKGNILERFSAQQFPDLHSELNLSSLELGDSALYFCASSASSDRVYGYTFGSGTRLTVV.

The chain couples TRBV2 to TRBJ1-4, with D unclear. Germline loops: CDR1 SNHLY, CDR2 FYNNEI. Trimming removed 1 base at V and 1 base at J, with 7 bases between. This CDR3 is 15 amino acids long. In nucleotides, the CDR3 is TGTGCCAGCAGTGAAGGGGGAGGAACTAATGAAAAACTGTTTTTT. Amino acid sequence: CASSEGGGTNEKLFF.

Details on this clone: Compared with germline, one end of the junction differs, possibly owing to a read error. V is TRBV6-5 and J is TRBJ1-1, with 8 bases fitting TRBD1. The CDR3 is 14 amino acids. CDR1 is MNHEY and CDR2 is SVGAGI in the germline V gene. CDR3 loop: CASSYFGQGTEAFF. As DNA, the CDR3 is TGTGCCAGCAGCTACTTCGGACAGGGCACTGAAGCTTTCTTT.

This clone was counted a single time. The chain has TRBV5-1 and TRBJ2-1; 10 bases line up with TRBD2. The CDR3 totals 15 residues. With V trimmed by 3 bases and J by 9 bases, 9 bases remained unmatched. CDR1 is SGHRS and CDR2 is YFSETQ in the germline V gene. DNA of the CDR3: TGCGCCAGCAGCTCAGGACTAGCGGATCGGGGTGAGCAGTTCTTC. Amino acids: CASSSGLADRGEQFF.

The J gene is TRBJ1-2, the V gene TRBV5-1; D is perhaps TRBD1 (6 bases). Germline assignment: CDR1 SGHRS and CDR2 YFSETQ. This CDR3 has 13 amino acids. Trimming shortened V by 3 bases and J by 8 bases, and 14 bases separated the two germline ends. The CDR3 protein is CASSWGPNWGYTF. DNA of the CDR3: TGCGCCAGCAGCTGGGGGCCCAACTGGGGCTACACCTTC. Full variable domain (outside the CDR3, taken from reference TRBV5-1 and TRBJ1-2): KAGVTQTPRYLIKTRGQQVTLSCSPISGHRSVSWYQQTPGQGLQFLFEYFSETQRNKGNFPGRFSGRQFSNSRSEMNVSTLELGDSALYLCASSWGPNWGYTFGSGTRLTVV.

This clone showed up just once. Written as DNA, the CDR3 is TGTGCCAGCAGTAAAGGGACAGGGGCCGTCCATGAGCAGTTCTTC. It is translated as CASSKGTGAVHEQFF. The rearrangement links TRBV7-9 to TRBJ2-1; 10 nucleotides align to TRBD1. The V and J ends lost 6 bases and 8 bases, in that order; junction bases with no gene match: 10. Germline V gives CDR1 SEHNR, CDR2 FQNEAQ (reference sequence). The CDR3 consists of 15 residues. The full variable domain, rest sourced from reference TRBV7-9 and TRBJ2-1, is DTGVSQNPRHKITKRGQNVTFRCDPISEHNRLYWYRQTLGQGPEFLTYFQNEAQLEKSRLLSDRFSAERPKGSFSTLEIQRTEQGDSAMYLCASSKGTGAVHEQFFGPGTRLTVL.

The rearrangement uses TRBV18 and TRBJ2-5; D might be TRBD1 (5 bases). This CDR3 spans 16 amino acids. The V end lost 1 base, the J end lost 1 base, and 13 bases lay between the germline ends. Germline values: CDR1 KGHSH, CDR2 LQKENI. The CDR3 coding sequence is TGTGCCAGCTCACCACGGTCCTATGGGGCCCAAGAGACCCAGTACTTC. Its protein is CASSPRSYGAQETQYF.

This clone has a single count. J is TRBJ1-2 and V is TRBV5-4, with TRBD1 identical over 11 bases. Per germline, CDR1 SGHNT and CDR2 YYREEE (reference sequence). V shed 4 bases, J shed 4 bases, and the junction held 6 bases outside the gene matches. This CDR3 spans 15 amino acids. The CDR3 region has the DNA TGTGCCAGCAGCAGGGACAGGGGGTTCCCCTATGGCTACACCTTC. It codes for CASSRDRGFPYGYTF.

The chain carries TRBV5-1 and TRBJ2-6, with 7 nucleotides matching TRBD1. Germline assignment: CDR1 SGHRS and CDR2 YFSETQ. V lost 4 bases to trimming and J lost 0 bases; unmatched junction nucleotides: 10. This CDR3 is built from 18 residues. DNA of the CDR3: TGCGCCAGCAGCCCCAACGAGGGGGCCATCTCTGGGGCCAACGTCCTGACTTTC. It is translated as CASSPNEGAISGANVLTF. Looking up the rest from reference TRBV5-1 and TRBJ2-6 gives the full variable domain: KAGVTQTPRYLIKTRGQQVTLSCSPISGHRSVSWYQQTPGQGLQFLFEYFSETQRNKGNFPGRFSGRQFSNSRSEMNVSTLELGDSALYLCASSPNEGAISGANVLTFGAGSRLTVL.

The sample holds a few counts of this clone. V is TRBV29-1 and J is TRBJ1-1, with D uncertain. V shed 6 bases and J shed 8 bases, with 16 bases lying between them. The CDR3 is 12 amino acids. Looked up from germline, CDR1 is SQVTM and CDR2 is ANQGSEA. CDR3 in amino acids: CSVSRGSHEAFF. The CDR3 DNA follows: TGCAGCGTCTCTCGGGGTTCCCACGAAGCTTTCTTT.

This chain connects TRBV7-9 to TRBJ2-1, with D maybe TRBD1 (6 bases). V was shortened by 5 bases and J by 7 bases, with 15 bases between the two germline ends. CDR3 size: 14 residues. CDR1 and CDR2 (germline): SEHNR, FQNEAQ (reference sequence). The CDR3, as DNA: TGTGCCAGCAGCGCCGGACAGCGTGGGAATGAGCAGTTCTTC. It codes for CASSAGQRGNEQFF.

The chain joins TRBV3-1 (or the pseudogene TRBV3-2) to TRBJ2-5; TRBD2 agrees at 9 bases. V was pared by 0 bases and J by 5 bases, with 7 bases of the junction left unmatched. The V gene's germline CDR1 is LGHDT and CDR2 YNNKEL (reference sequence). This CDR3 contains 16 residues. The CDR3 loop is CASSQDRRGGRETQYF. The CDR3 nucleotides read TGTGCCAGCAGCCAAGATAGGCGGGGGGGCCGGGAGACCCAGTACTTC.